This TCR beta chain is from a study of T cells expressing NK-cell markers. Study overall: It was sorted CD3+CD56-NKG2C+, CD3+CD56+NKG2C- and CD3+CD56+NKG2C+ T cells that provided the TCR beta repertoires.

The germline V gene has CDR1 MDHEN and CDR2 SYDVKM. This CDR3 region has 14 residues. TCRdb re-called the 5' RACE reads and shows each CDR3 protein once, DNA omitted. This sample's table has over 14,000 distinct CDR3 sequences. V is TRBV28 and J is TRBJ1-1. The source material was blood T cells: a sorted CD56 or NKG2C T cell subset, CD4+ or CD8+ T cells, or bulk PBMC T cells (not recorded which). This clonotype originated in a man aged 18 to 69 in good health. CDR3 loop: CASSLHSMNTEAFF.